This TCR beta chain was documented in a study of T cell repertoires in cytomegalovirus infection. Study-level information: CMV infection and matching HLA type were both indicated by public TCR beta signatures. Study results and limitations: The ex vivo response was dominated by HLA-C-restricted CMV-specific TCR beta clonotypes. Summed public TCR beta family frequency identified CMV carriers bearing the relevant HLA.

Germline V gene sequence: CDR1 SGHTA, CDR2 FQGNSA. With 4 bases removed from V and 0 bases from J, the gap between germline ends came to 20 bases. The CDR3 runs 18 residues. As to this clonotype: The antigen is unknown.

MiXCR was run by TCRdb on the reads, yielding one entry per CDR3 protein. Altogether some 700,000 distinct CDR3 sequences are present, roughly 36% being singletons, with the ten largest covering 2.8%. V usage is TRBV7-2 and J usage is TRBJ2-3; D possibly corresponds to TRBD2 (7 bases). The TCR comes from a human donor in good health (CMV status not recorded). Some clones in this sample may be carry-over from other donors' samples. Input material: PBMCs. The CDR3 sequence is CASSWRGVRGASTDTQYF. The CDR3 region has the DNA TGTGCCAGCAGCTGGAGGGGGGTACGGGGGGCTAGCACAGATACGCAGTATTTT.